The rows below give T cell receptor beta chains drawn from one sample of a study of shared clonotypes between healthy human individuals. The data were produced by immunoSEQ multiplex PCR, yet TCRdb's version contains in-frame clones alone and is incomplete. The sample holds a few million clones, approximately 95% seen once. The material sequenced was naive CD4+ T cells from PBMCs. The receptors derive from a young man in good health. Some clones in this sample may be carry-over from other donors' samples. CDR3s include the opening cysteine and the closing phenylalanine or tryptophan. Each record gives: J gene, D gene, V gene, clone size, CDR3 protein, CDR3 DNA. The D gene is left open where the match is weak. Clone size, where shown, is once, few, many, or a class for clones that have expanded.

j_gene: TRBJ1-3; d_gene: .; v_gene: TRBV7-2; abundance: .; CDR3aa: CASSPGPGSGNTIYF; CDR3nt: TGTGCCAGCAGCCCCGGTCCGGGATCTGGAAACACCATATATTTT
j_gene: TRBJ1-1; d_gene: TRBD1; v_gene: TRBV2; abundance: few; CDR3aa: CASSVEQGATEAFF; CDR3nt: TGTGCCAGCAGTGTTGAACAGGGGGCGACTGAAGCTTTCTTT
j_gene: TRBJ2-7; d_gene: .; v_gene: TRBV30; abundance: .; CDR3aa: CAWSDLADRTYEQYF; CDR3nt: TGTGCCTGGAGTGATCTAGCGGACAGGACCTACGAGCAGTACTTC
j_gene: TRBJ1-1; d_gene: .; v_gene: TRBV29-1; abundance: few; CDR3aa: CSAHGFIQGVEAFF; CDR3nt: TGCAGCGCCCACGGCTTTATACAGGGAGTGGAAGCTTTCTTT
j_gene: TRBJ2-5; d_gene: TRBD2; v_gene: TRBV5-5; abundance: .; CDR3aa: CASSLAISGSVFGKETQYF; CDR3nt: TGTGCCAGCAGCTTGGCTATTAGCGGGAGTGTTTTTGGAAAAGAGACCCAGTACTTC
j_gene: TRBJ2-3; d_gene: .; v_gene: TRBV7-2; abundance: .; CDR3aa: CASASEPIADTQYF; CDR3nt: TGTGCCAGCGCTAGCGAGCCCATCGCAGATACGCAGTATTTT
j_gene: TRBJ2-5; d_gene: TRBD2; v_gene: TRBV7-9; abundance: .; CDR3aa: CASSQYAGGAETQYF; CDR3nt: TGTGCCAGCAGCCAATACGCCGGGGGGGCGGAGACCCAGTACTTC
j_gene: TRBJ2-1; d_gene: TRBD2; v_gene: TRBV7-9; abundance: .; CDR3aa: CASSPGLAGVVGEQFF; CDR3nt: TGTGCCAGCAGCCCAGGACTAGCGGGAGTGGTTGGTGAGCAGTTCTTC
j_gene: TRBJ2-5; d_gene: TRBD1; v_gene: TRBV25-1; abundance: .; CDR3aa: CASSEFTGVGETQYF; CDR3nt: TGTGCCAGCAGTGAGTTTACAGGGGTCGGAGAGACCCAGTACTTC
j_gene: TRBJ2-1; d_gene: TRBD2; v_gene: TRBV18; abundance: .; CDR3aa: CASSPRLADEQFF; CDR3nt: TGTGCCAGCTCACCACGACTAGCCGATGAGCAGTTCTTC
j_gene: TRBJ1-5; d_gene: .; v_gene: TRBV6-5; abundance: .; CDR3aa: CASSYGHSNQPQHF; CDR3nt: TGTGCCAGCAGTTACGGACATAGCAATCAGCCCCAGCATTTT
j_gene: TRBJ1-5; d_gene: .; v_gene: TRBV28; abundance: .; CDR3aa: CASSPPGTTHQPQHF; CDR3nt: TGTGCCAGCAGCCCTCCAGGGACTACCCATCAGCCCCAGCATTTT
j_gene: TRBJ1-1; d_gene: .; v_gene: TRBV4-1; abundance: .; CDR3aa: CASSGGRLRGNTEAFF; CDR3nt: TGCGCCAGCAGCGGGGGACGACTGCGGGGGAACACTGAAGCTTTCTTT
j_gene: TRBJ2-2; d_gene: .; v_gene: TRBV5-1; abundance: .; CDR3aa: CASSLAAQRGAETNTGELFF; CDR3nt: TGCGCCAGCAGCTTGGCCGCCCAGAGAGGGGCCGAAACTAACACCGGGGAGCTGTTTTTT
j_gene: TRBJ2-2; d_gene: .; v_gene: TRBV6-5; abundance: .; CDR3aa: CATRLDPPGELFF; CDR3nt: TGTGCCACCCGACTCGATCCGCCCGGGGAGCTGTTTTTT
j_gene: TRBJ1-1; d_gene: TRBD1; v_gene: TRBV14; abundance: once; CDR3aa: CASSHQGGTEAFF; CDR3nt: TGTGCCAGCAGCCACCAGGGGGGAACTGAAGCTTTCTTT
j_gene: TRBJ2-3; d_gene: TRBD1; v_gene: TRBV18; abundance: .; CDR3aa: CASSPGTGEGTDTQYF; CDR3nt: TGTGCCAGCTCACCGGGGACAGGGGAGGGCACAGATACGCAGTATTTT
j_gene: TRBJ2-3; d_gene: TRBD1; v_gene: TRBV7-9; abundance: .; CDR3aa: CASSLKGQGTDTQYF; CDR3nt: TGTGCCAGCAGCTTAAAGGGACAGGGGACAGATACGCAGTATTTT
j_gene: TRBJ2-7; d_gene: .; v_gene: TRBV2; abundance: once; CDR3aa: CASSESSGPSYEQYF; CDR3nt: TGTGCCAGCAGTGAATCAAGCGGACCCTCCTACGAGCAGTACTTC
j_gene: TRBJ1-2; d_gene: TRBD1; v_gene: TRBV5-1; abundance: .; CDR3aa: CASMESSGQGNYGYTF; CDR3nt: TGCGCCAGCATGGAGTCTTCGGGACAGGGGAACTATGGCTACACCTTC
j_gene: TRBJ2-7; d_gene: TRBD2; v_gene: TRBV5-1; abundance: .; CDR3aa: CASSPLAGGPNEQYF; CDR3nt: TGCGCCAGCAGCCCCCTAGCGGGAGGGCCCAACGAGCAGTACTTC
j_gene: TRBJ1-1; d_gene: TRBD1; v_gene: TRBV6-7; abundance: .; CDR3aa: CASSTRQGPARNTEAFF; CDR3nt: TGTGCCAGCAGTACCCGACAGGGTCCCGCTCGGAACACTGAAGCTTTCTTT